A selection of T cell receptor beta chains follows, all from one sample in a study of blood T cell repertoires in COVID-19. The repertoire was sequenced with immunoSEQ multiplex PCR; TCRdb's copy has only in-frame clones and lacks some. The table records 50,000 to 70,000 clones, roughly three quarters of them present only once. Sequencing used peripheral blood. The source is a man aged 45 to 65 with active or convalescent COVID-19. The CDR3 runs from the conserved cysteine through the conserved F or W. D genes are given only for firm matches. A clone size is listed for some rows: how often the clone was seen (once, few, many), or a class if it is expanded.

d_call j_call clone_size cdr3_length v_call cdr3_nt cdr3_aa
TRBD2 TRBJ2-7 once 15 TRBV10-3 TGTGCCATCAGTCCAAGGAGCGGGACCGACTACGAGCAGTACTTC CAISPRSGTDYEQYF
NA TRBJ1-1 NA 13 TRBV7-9 TGTGCCAGTGGGGAGGTACTGGGGACTGAAGCTTTCTTT CASGEVLGTEAFF
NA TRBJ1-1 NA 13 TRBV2 TGTGCCAGCAGTGAGGGGGGTAGGGGTGAAGCTTTCTTT CASSEGGRGEAFF
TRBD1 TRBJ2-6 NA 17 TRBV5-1 TGCGCCAGCAGCTTGACAGGGGGCCAATCTGGGGCCAACGTCCTGACTTTC CASSLTGGQSGANVLTF
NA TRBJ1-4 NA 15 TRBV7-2 TGTGCCAGCAGCTTATGGGGCTCCTTAAATGAAAAACTGTTTTTT CASSLWGSLNEKLFF
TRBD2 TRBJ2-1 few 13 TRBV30 TGTGCCTGGGGACTAGCGGGAGTTATGGAGCAGTTCTTC CAWGLAGVMEQFF
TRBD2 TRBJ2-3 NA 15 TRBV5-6 TGTGCCAGCAGCTTGTTGCGGGGGGTCACAGATACGCAGTATTTT CASSLLRGVTDTQYF
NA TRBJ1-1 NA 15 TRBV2 TGTGCCAGCAGTGAGTCTCAAGTAGCTCTAACTGAAGCTTTCTTT CASSESQVALTEAFF
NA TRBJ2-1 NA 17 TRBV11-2 TGTGCCAGCAGCTTAGGGGGGCGGGCAGGGGCCTCCAATGAGCAGTTCTTC CASSLGGRAGASNEQFF
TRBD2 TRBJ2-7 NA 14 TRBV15 TGTGCCACCAGCAGAGGTGGGACTAGCGACGAGCAGTACTTC CATSRGGTSDEQYF
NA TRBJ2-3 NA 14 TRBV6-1 TGTGCCAGCAGTGAAGGGCGGGGCACAGATACGCAGTATTTT CASSEGRGTDTQYF